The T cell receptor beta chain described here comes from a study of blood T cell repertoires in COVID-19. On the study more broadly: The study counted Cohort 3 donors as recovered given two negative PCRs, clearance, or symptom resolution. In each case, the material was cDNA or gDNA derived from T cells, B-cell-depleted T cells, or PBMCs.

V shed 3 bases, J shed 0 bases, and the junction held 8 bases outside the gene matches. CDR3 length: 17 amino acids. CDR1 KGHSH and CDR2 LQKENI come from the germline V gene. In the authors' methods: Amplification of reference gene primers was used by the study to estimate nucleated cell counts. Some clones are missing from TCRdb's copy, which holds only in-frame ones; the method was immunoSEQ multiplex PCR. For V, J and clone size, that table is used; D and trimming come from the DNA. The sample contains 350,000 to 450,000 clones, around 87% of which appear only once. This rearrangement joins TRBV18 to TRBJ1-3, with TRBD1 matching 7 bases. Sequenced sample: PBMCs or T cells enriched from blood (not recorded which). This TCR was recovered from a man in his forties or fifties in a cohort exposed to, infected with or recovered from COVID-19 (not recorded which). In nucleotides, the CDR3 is TGTGCCAGCTCACCGCTCTTGACAGGGACCTCTGGAAACACCATATATTTT. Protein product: CASSPLLTGTSGNTIYF.